Described below is a single TCR beta chain sequence and its context. The antigen remains unidentified. Treatment defined: oral pan-JAK inhibitor, 5-10 mg twice daily. CD4+ and CD8+ T cells were sorted from PBMCs stained for CD3, CD4 and CD8. The data originate from a study of CD8+ T cells in alopecia areata. Study-level results: Tofacitinib significantly brought down scalp clonality and expanded CD8+ clones among top 100. A great number of expanded lesional clones endured in scalp and blood during tofacitinib. Since there was just one nonresponder, nobody can yet say how baseline CD8+ expansion ties to response.

Per germline, CDR1 SQVTM and CDR2 ANQGSEA. V lost 5 bases, J lost 5 bases, and 17 bases lay in between. The CDR3 is 14 residues long. RNA extraction and reverse transcription yielded cDNA as sequencing template. Some clones are missing from TCRdb's copy, which holds only in-frame ones; the method was immunoSEQ multiplex PCR. This table has 250,000 to 350,000 clones, approximately 60% appearing once. This chain links TRBV29-1 with TRBJ2-3; D assignment may be TRBD1 or TRBD2 (5 bases each). This material consisted of CD4+ T cells sorted from blood, taken between weeks 51 and 54, from a patient treated with tofacitinib. This TCR was recovered from a human donor with alopecia areata. CDR3 coding DNA: TGCAGCGTTCGCCCCGGAAGGGACGAAGATACGCAGTATTTT. Translation: CSVRPGRDEDTQYF.